Listed below are T cell receptor beta chains from one sample, sequenced in a study of radiotherapy plus CTLA-4 blockade in lung cancer. The assay was immunoSEQ multiplex PCR, and TCRdb's table has in-frame clones only and misses some. The data show some 71,000 clones, 70% to 80% seen once. The sample in question was peripheral blood, obtained from a patient treated with radiotherapy plus ipilimumab. These receptors all stem from a human donor with non-small cell lung cancer whose response to radiotherapy plus ipilimumab could not be evaluated. Some clones in this sample may be carry-over from other donors' samples. Each CDR3 is given with its conserved first and last residue. The D gene is left open where the match is weak. The size field is filled for only some rows; it gives once, few, many or a size class.

cdr3_length: 14; clone_size: NA; d_call: NA; v_call: TRBV4-1; j_call: TRBJ1-5; cdr3_nt: TGCGCCAGCAGCCAAGAGGGGGGGGTAGGACCCCAGCATTTT; cdr3_aa: CASSQEGGVGPQHF
cdr3_length: 13; clone_size: NA; d_call: NA; v_call: TRBV10-3; j_call: TRBJ2-7; cdr3_nt: TGTGCCATCAGTGGGGGACTTTCCTACGAGCAGTACTTC; cdr3_aa: CAISGGLSYEQYF
cdr3_length: 15; clone_size: NA; d_call: TRBD1; v_call: TRBV7-9; j_call: TRBJ1-2; cdr3_nt: TGTGCCAGCACCAAACCCGGACAGGGGGCAGATGGCTACACCTTC; cdr3_aa: CASTKPGQGADGYTF
cdr3_length: 15; clone_size: few; d_call: NA; v_call: TRBV6-5; j_call: TRBJ1-2; cdr3_nt: TGTGCCAGCAGTTACTCCCTTGGCGGAGGCGGAGGCTACACCTTC; cdr3_aa: CASSYSLGGGGGYTF
cdr3_length: 14; clone_size: NA; d_call: NA; v_call: TRBV9; j_call: TRBJ2-7; cdr3_nt: TGTGCCAGCAGCGTAGGAGACAGGTCCTACGAGCAGTACTTC; cdr3_aa: CASSVGDRSYEQYF
cdr3_length: 14; clone_size: NA; d_call: NA; v_call: TRBV5-1; j_call: TRBJ2-3; cdr3_nt: TGCGCCACCGCCGGGGGATCTAGCACAGATACGCAGTATTTT; cdr3_aa: CATAGGSSTDTQYF
cdr3_length: 16; clone_size: NA; d_call: NA; v_call: TRBV9; j_call: TRBJ2-5; cdr3_nt: TGTGCCAGCAGCGTACTTACTGGGGGCGAGGAAGAGACCCAGTACTTC; cdr3_aa: CASSVLTGGEEETQYF
cdr3_length: 15; clone_size: NA; d_call: NA; v_call: TRBV9; j_call: TRBJ1-3; cdr3_nt: TGTGCCAGCAGCGTAGGGCGGGGGCGAGGAAACACCATATATTTT; cdr3_aa: CASSVGRGRGNTIYF
cdr3_length: 14; clone_size: NA; d_call: TRBD2; v_call: TRBV2; j_call: TRBJ2-7; cdr3_nt: TGTGCCAGCCGGGAGGGAACAGGCGGGGACGAGCAGTACTTC; cdr3_aa: CASREGTGGDEQYF
cdr3_length: 13; clone_size: NA; d_call: NA; v_call: TRBV7-9; j_call: TRBJ2-3; cdr3_nt: TGTGCCAGCAGCCTACAGGGCACAGATACGCAGTATTTT; cdr3_aa: CASSLQGTDTQYF
cdr3_length: 15; clone_size: NA; d_call: NA; v_call: TRBV4-3; j_call: TRBJ2-2; cdr3_nt: TGCGCCAGCAGCCGGAGATCAGGGGGGACCGGGGAGCTGTTTTTT; cdr3_aa: CASSRRSGGTGELFF
cdr3_length: 15; clone_size: NA; d_call: TRBD2; v_call: TRBV4-3; j_call: TRBJ2-1; cdr3_nt: TGCGCCAGCAGCCAAGAAAGCGGGACTGAGCTTGAGCAGTTCTTC; cdr3_aa: CASSQESGTELEQFF
cdr3_length: 15; clone_size: NA; d_call: TRBD1; v_call: TRBV4-1; j_call: TRBJ1-2; cdr3_nt: TGCGCCAGCAGCCCCCTGACAGGGGCCCCTCGGGGCTACACCTTC; cdr3_aa: CASSPLTGAPRGYTF
cdr3_length: 15; clone_size: NA; d_call: TRBD2; v_call: TRBV27; j_call: TRBJ2-7; cdr3_nt: TGTGCCAGCAGTTTAGGTGTAGCGGGGAGGGGAGAGCAGTACTTC; cdr3_aa: CASSLGVAGRGEQYF
cdr3_length: 14; clone_size: NA; d_call: TRBD1; v_call: TRBV6-1; j_call: TRBJ1-5; cdr3_nt: TGTGCCGGATCACAGGGGGAGTTACATCAGCCCCAGCATTTT; cdr3_aa: CAGSQGELHQPQHF
cdr3_length: 12; clone_size: NA; d_call: TRBD1; v_call: TRBV7-2; j_call: TRBJ2-7; cdr3_nt: TGTGCCAGCAGCCTGCGACAGGGAGTTCTTTACTTC; cdr3_aa: CASSLRQGVLYF
cdr3_length: 15; clone_size: once; d_call: TRBD1; v_call: TRBV6-1; j_call: TRBJ2-2; cdr3_nt: TGTGCCAGCAGTGGACAGGGGTCTAACACCGGGGAGCTGTTTTTT; cdr3_aa: CASSGQGSNTGELFF
cdr3_length: 15; clone_size: once; d_call: TRBD1; v_call: TRBV6-1; j_call: TRBJ1-2; cdr3_nt: TGTGCCAGCAGTGAGGGACAGGGGGTAATCTATGGCTACACCTTC; cdr3_aa: CASSEGQGVIYGYTF
cdr3_length: 18; clone_size: few; d_call: TRBD1; v_call: TRBV5-1; j_call: TRBJ1-5; cdr3_nt: TGCGCCAGCAGCTTGGCAGCTGACAGGGGGCAAAATCATCAGCCCCAGCATTTT; cdr3_aa: CASSLAADRGQNHQPQHF
cdr3_length: 12; clone_size: once; d_call: TRBD1; v_call: TRBV29-1; j_call: TRBJ1-2; cdr3_nt: TGCAGCGCCGGGGACAGAGCCTATGGCTACACCTTC; cdr3_aa: CSAGDRAYGYTF
cdr3_length: 14; clone_size: NA; d_call: TRBD1; v_call: TRBV6-6; j_call: TRBJ1-1; cdr3_nt: TGTGCCAGCAAAGACAGGGGGGCCGGAAGGGAAGCTTTCTTT; cdr3_aa: CASKDRGAGREAFF
cdr3_length: 13; clone_size: large; d_call: NA; v_call: TRBV29-1; j_call: TRBJ1-2; cdr3_nt: TGCAGCGTTGTCCCTCAGGGCGCGGCTGGCTACACCTTC; cdr3_aa: CSVVPQGAAGYTF
cdr3_length: 15; clone_size: NA; d_call: TRBD1; v_call: TRBV19; j_call: TRBJ2-3; cdr3_nt: TGTGCCAGTAGTATCTCCCAGGGGGTGGGAGATACGCAGTATTTT; cdr3_aa: CASSISQGVGDTQYF
cdr3_length: 15; clone_size: NA; d_call: NA; v_call: TRBV28; j_call: TRBJ2-2; cdr3_nt: TGTGCCAGCAGTCCAACTGCCGGGAGCACCGGGGAGCTGTTTTTT; cdr3_aa: CASSPTAGSTGELFF
cdr3_length: 13; clone_size: NA; d_call: TRBD1; v_call: TRBV7-2; j_call: TRBJ2-7; cdr3_nt: TGTGCCAGCAGCCAGGACAGGGCCTACGAGCAGTACTTC; cdr3_aa: CASSQDRAYEQYF
cdr3_length: 13; clone_size: NA; d_call: NA; v_call: TRBV6-1; j_call: TRBJ2-5; cdr3_nt: TGTGCCAGCAGTGTGTGGGGCAGGGAGACCCAGTACTTC; cdr3_aa: CASSVWGRETQYF
cdr3_length: 14; clone_size: NA; d_call: TRBD1; v_call: TRBV6-5; j_call: TRBJ1-2; cdr3_nt: TGTGCCAGCAGTGAATACCGGACAGGGTATGGCTACACCTTC; cdr3_aa: CASSEYRTGYGYTF
cdr3_length: 14; clone_size: NA; d_call: NA; v_call: TRBV5-1; j_call: TRBJ2-7; cdr3_nt: TGCGCCAGCAGCCTCCGGACAGTTGGAGACGAGCAGTACTTC; cdr3_aa: CASSLRTVGDEQYF
cdr3_length: 12; clone_size: few; d_call: TRBD1; v_call: TRBV6-9; j_call: TRBJ2-7; cdr3_nt: TGTGCCAGCAGTACGGACAGGTACGAGCAGTACTTC; cdr3_aa: CASSTDRYEQYF
cdr3_length: 15; clone_size: NA; d_call: TRBD1; v_call: TRBV28; j_call: TRBJ1-3; cdr3_nt: TGTGCCAGCCTGGGGGACAGGGGATATGGAAACACCATATATTTT; cdr3_aa: CASLGDRGYGNTIYF
cdr3_length: 17; clone_size: NA; d_call: TRBD2; v_call: TRBV27; j_call: TRBJ2-1; cdr3_nt: TGTGCCAGCAGTTTAGGACTAGCGGGGGGGCTCTACAATGAGCAGTTCTTC; cdr3_aa: CASSLGLAGGLYNEQFF
cdr3_length: 14; clone_size: few; d_call: NA; v_call: TRBV5-4; j_call: TRBJ1-4; cdr3_nt: TGTGCCAGCAGCCTCGACGGGTCGTATGAAAAACTGTTTTTT; cdr3_aa: CASSLDGSYEKLFF
cdr3_length: 17; clone_size: NA; d_call: TRBD1; v_call: TRBV18; j_call: TRBJ1-3; cdr3_nt: TGTGCCAGCTCACCACAACTTACTGACAGGGTTGGAAACACCATATATTTT; cdr3_aa: CASSPQLTDRVGNTIYF
cdr3_length: 14; clone_size: NA; d_call: TRBD1; v_call: TRBV6-5; j_call: TRBJ1-6; cdr3_nt: TGTGCCTCCCGCTTGGACAGGGACAATTCACCCCTCCACTTT; cdr3_aa: CASRLDRDNSPLHF
cdr3_length: 16; clone_size: NA; d_call: NA; v_call: TRBV28; j_call: TRBJ1-5; cdr3_nt: TGTGCCAGCAGTTTCGCCCAGAGGGCAAGGGGGCAGCCCCAGCATTTT; cdr3_aa: CASSFAQRARGQPQHF